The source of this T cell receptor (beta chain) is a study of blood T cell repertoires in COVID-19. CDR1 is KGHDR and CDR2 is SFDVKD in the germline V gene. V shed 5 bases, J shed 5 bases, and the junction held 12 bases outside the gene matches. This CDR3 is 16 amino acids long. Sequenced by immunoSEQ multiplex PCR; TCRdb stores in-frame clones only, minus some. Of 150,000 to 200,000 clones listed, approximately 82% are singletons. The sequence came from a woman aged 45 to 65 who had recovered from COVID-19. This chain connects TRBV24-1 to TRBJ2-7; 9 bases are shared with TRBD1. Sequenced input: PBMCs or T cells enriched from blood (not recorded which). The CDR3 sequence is CATSVRGQGGKNEQYF. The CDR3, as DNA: TGTGCCACCAGTGTTCGGGGACAGGGAGGGAAGAACGAGCAGTACTTC.